These 27 T cell receptor beta chains were sequenced from one sample in a study of blood T cells in healthy people across ages. Primers used in a second PCR of about 7 to 12 cycles were a sample-barcoded 5' primer and a J-beta primer mix. TCRdb analysed the 5' RACE reads with MiXCR anew, one entry per CDR3 protein. The sample consists of some 760,000 distinct CDR3 sequences, 25% of them appearing once. Separately, the same data were catalogued under a study of T cells of mothers and their children.

Material: blood. These receptors were collected from a boy younger than 18 in good health.

This clonotype was picked up a small number of times. The chain carries TRBV6-4 and TRBJ2-2; weak D call: TRBD1 (6 bases). This CDR3 comprises 15 residues. With 3 bases removed from V and 2 bases from J, the gap between germline ends came to 10 bases. CDR1 is MRHNA, CDR2 SNTAGT, per germline. As DNA, the CDR3 is TGTGCCAGCAGTGAAGAGGGGGACAACACCGGGGAGCTGTTTTTT. Encoded protein: CASSEEGDNTGELFF.

A remark on this clonotype: Its ends do not fully match the called genes, so a read error is possible. The chain employs TRBV27 and TRBJ2-5; possible D gene TRBD1, 6 bases. Germline CDR1 MNHEY, CDR2 SMNVEV (reference sequence). The CDR3 contains 15 residues. The CDR3 is CAGSQTRDTQETQYF. DNA of the CDR3: TGTGCCGGCAGCCAAACCCGGGACACCCAAGAGACCCAGTACTTC.

The CDR3 region has the DNA TGTGCCAGCAGCTTAGATCTCGGGGGTAACGAGCAGTACTTC. This translates into CASSLDLGGNEQYF. The rearrangement joins TRBV11-2 to TRBJ2-5, with a possible D match to TRBD2 (6 bases). The J call may be incorrect, as the DNA end agrees better with TRBJ2-7. The CDR3 is 14 residues long. Germline V lookup: CDR1 SGHAT, CDR2 FQNNGV.

This clonotype was counted only a few times. The chain joins TRBV20-1 to TRBJ2-5, with 10 bases identical to TRBD1. This CDR3 spans 14 amino acids. Germline V CDR1 and CDR2: DFQATT, SNEGSKA (reference sequence). The junction had 4 bases not matched to a gene; V was cut back by 4 bases and J by 2 bases. CDR3 sequence reads: CSAKPDRGQETQYF. The DNA of the CDR3 is TGCAGTGCTAAACCGGACAGGGGGCAAGAGACCCAGTACTTC.

With respect to this clonotype: The conserved phenylalanine or tryptophan normally closing the CDR3 is absent here, so this likely arose from a read error. This chain joins TRBV20-1 and TRBJ2-4; a weak D match, TRBD1 (6 bases). The CDR3 is made up of 11 amino acids. V was cut by 8 bases and J by 5 bases, with 10 bases left in between. Germline V gene data show CDR1 as DFQATT and CDR2 as SNEGSKA (reference sequence). CDR3 protein: CSLYRENIQYL. For the CDR3, the DNA is TGCAGTTTATACAGGGAAAACATTCAGTACCTC.

This clonotype was counted many times. The gene calls are TRBV29-1 and TRBJ2-1; 13 bases line up with TRBD2. CDR1 SQVTM and CDR2 ANQGSEA come from the germline V gene. The trim removed 0 bases at V and 6 bases at J, leaving 8 bases unmatched. The CDR3 is 17 residues long. Here the CDR3 reads CSVEDPLTSGRLNEQFF. DNA for the CDR3: TGCAGCGTTGAAGATCCTTTGACTAGCGGGAGGCTCAATGAGCAGTTCTTC.

There are a few counts of this clonotype. The rearrangement uses TRBV7-2 and TRBJ2-5; D gene ambiguous. The CDR3 covers 15 residues. CDR1 and CDR2 from the germline V gene are SGHTA and FQGNSA. Trimming shortened V by 3 bases and J by 3 bases, and 14 bases separated the two germline ends. The CDR3 region has the DNA TGTGCCAGCAGCTTGACCGGGCCGGCGGAAGAGACCCAGTACTTC. It codes for CASSLTGPAEETQYF.

The chain combines TRBV28 with TRBJ2-5; TRBD2 aligns across 13 bases. The J call may be incorrect, as the DNA end agrees better with TRBJ2-7. Germline CDR1 and CDR2: MDHEN and SYDVKM. This CDR3 region has 16 residues. CDR3 sequence reads: CASSAGLAGVVDEQYF. Written as DNA, the CDR3 is TGTGCCAGCAGTGCCGGACTAGCGGGAGTGGTAGACGAGCAGTACTTC.

The chain employs TRBV5-1 and TRBJ1-4, with no clear D. CDR1 and CDR2 from the germline V gene are SGHRS and YFSETQ. Trimming stripped 2 bases from V and 4 bases from J, with 9 bases between. The CDR3 has 14 amino acids. The CDR3 bases are TGCGCCAGCAGCTTAACGCTCTTTAATGAAAAACTGTTTTTT. Its translation is CASSLTLFNEKLFF.

This clonotype was observed a handful of times. A read error may account for a junction end that differs from germline. The V and J genes are TRBV20-1 and TRBJ2-5; D gene ambiguous. CDR1 and CDR2 (germline): DFQATT, SNEGSKA (reference sequence). The CDR3 is 12 amino acids. CDR3 in amino acids: CSARPLGYEQHF. CDR3 bases: TGCAGTGCTAGGCCGCTGGGCTACGAGCAGCACTTC.

The CDR3 DNA reads as TGTGCCAGCAGTGAACTTACAGGGACGACGGAAAAACTGTTTTTT. As protein: CASSELTGTTEKLFF. The chain is built from TRBV6-1 and TRBJ1-4; D possibly corresponds to TRBD1 (6 bases). The CDR3 has 15 residues. Trimming removed 2 bases from V and 8 bases from J, with 15 bases in between. Germline V gives CDR1 MNHNS, CDR2 SASEGT.

The chain employs TRBV7-9 and TRBJ2-5; D tentatively fits TRBD1 or TRBD2 (5 bases each). CDR3 size: 14 residues. Trimming took off 4 bases at V and 5 bases at J, with 14 bases between the two ends. Germline V gene sequence: CDR1 SEHNR, CDR2 FQNEAQ (reference sequence). CDR3 residues: CASSSTVGRETQYF. For the CDR3, the DNA is TGTGCCAGCAGCTCGACCGTGGGACGGGAGACCCAGTACTTC.

The CDR3 is CASSSRGTSLTYEQYF. The CDR3 DNA follows: TGCGCCAGCAGCTCCCGGGGGACTAGCCTAACCTACGAGCAGTACTTC. The chain has TRBV5-1 and TRBJ2-7, with 9 positions matching TRBD2. With V trimmed by 3 bases and J by 2 bases, 9 bases remained unmatched. The germline V gene has CDR1 SGHRS and CDR2 YFSETQ. This CDR3 region has 16 residues.

This clonotype was observed a handful of times. This chain connects TRBV28 to TRBJ2-7; 9 bases align to TRBD2. Trimming at V came to 3 bases and at J to 1 base, leaving 7 bases not matched to a gene. The germline gives CDR1 MDHEN, CDR2 SYDVKM. CDR3 length equals 16 residues. DNA for the CDR3: TGTGCCAGCAGTTTTGAATGGCTAGCGGGGTCCTACGAGCAGTACTTC. Its translation: CASSFEWLAGSYEQYF.

This chain connects TRBV20-1 to TRBJ2-5; 15 bases are a match to TRBD2. The CDR3 runs to 18 residues. CDR1 and CDR2 from the germline V gene are DFQATT and SNEGSKA (reference sequence). Losses at the gene ends were 0 bases for V and 4 bases for J; bases not matched to a gene: 9. CDR3 coding DNA: TGCAGTGCTAGAGATAGGACTAGCGGGAGGGAGGGAGGAGAGACCCAGTACTTC. Protein: CSARDRTSGREGGETQYF.

The chain couples TRBV2 to TRBJ2-2; D unresolved. The CDR3 totals 12 residues. Germline CDR1 SNHLY, CDR2 FYNNEI. Trimming cost V 4 bases and J 8 bases, with 8 bases left between them. The CDR3: CASSVFVGELFF. Here the CDR3 DNA reads TGTGCCAGCAGTGTTTTCGTTGGGGAGCTGTTTTTT.

The CDR3 DNA sequence: TGTGCCAGCAGCCCGTCTTTTGCGTACAGCACAGATACGCAGTATTTT. This gives the protein CASSPSFAYSTDTQYF. V usage is TRBV7-3 and J usage is TRBJ2-3; D unresolved. This CDR3 contains 16 residues. Germline V CDR1 and CDR2: SGHTA, FQGTGA. V lost 5 bases and J lost 0, with 15 bases in between.

Regarding this clonotype: This is likely a read error, given that the CDR3 carries no conserved phenylalanine or tryptophan at its end. The rearrangement links TRBV7-8 to TRBJ2-4; D unclear. CDR1 and CDR2 from the germline V gene are SGHVS and FQNEAQ. The germline V and J ends were trimmed by 5 bases and 1 base, with 6 bases remaining between them. This CDR3 contains 13 residues. CDR3 residues: CASSVGAKNIQYL. CDR3 DNA sequence: TGTGCCAGCAGCGTTGGGGCCAAAAACATTCAGTACCTC.

In this sample, this clonotype turned up a few times. The chain recombines TRBV6-1 with TRBJ2-3; D is perhaps TRBD2 (6 bases). The CDR3 runs 15 residues. The germline V gene has CDR1 MNHNS and CDR2 SASEGT. V dropped 3 bases and J dropped 1 base, with 11 bases sitting between them. The CDR3 DNA is TGTGCCAGCAGTGATGCTAGCGCCGGCACAGATACGCAGTATTTT. Translation: CASSDASAGTDTQYF.

This clonotype has more than one count but fewer than ten. The chain recombines TRBV4-3 with TRBJ1-1, with D possibly matching TRBD1 (6 bases). From germline, CDR1 is LGHNA and CDR2 YSLEER. The CDR3 totals 15 residues. V was trimmed by 3 bases and J by 5 bases, leaving 16 bases between them. CDR3 DNA: TGCGCCAGCAGCCACGGGGGGGCAGGGTGGACTGAAGCTTTCTTT. Its protein is CASSHGGAGWTEAFF.

A few counts support this clonotype. The chain is built from TRBV27 and TRBJ2-7; D gene uncertain. This CDR3 region has 13 residues. Germline CDR1 MNHEY, CDR2 SMNVEV (reference sequence). The V gene lost 5 bases and the J gene lost 4 bases, with 12 bases spanning the gap. CDR3 region: CASSIYGPYEQYF. The CDR3 coding sequence is TGTGCCAGCAGTATTTACGGCCCATACGAGCAGTACTTC.

The gene calls are TRBV3-1 and TRBJ2-5, with 8 nucleotides matching TRBD2. CDR3 size: 14 residues. CDR1 is LGHDT, CDR2 YNNKEL, per germline (reference sequence). J was trimmed by 0 bases and V by 5 bases; bases with no gene match: 2. The CDR3 protein is CASSVSGNQETQYF. In DNA form, the CDR3 reads TGTGCCAGCAGCGTTAGCGGGAACCAAGAGACCCAGTACTTC.

This clonotype was found a few times. The chain employs TRBV6-4 and TRBJ1-1; no definite D call. CDR1 MRHNA and CDR2 SNTAGT come from the germline V gene. The CDR3 has 15 amino acids. V lost 3 bases, J lost 8 bases, and 19 bases lay in between. The CDR3 loop reads CASSETSAGLYEAFF. CDR3 DNA: TGTGCCAGCAGTGAGACATCGGCAGGCCTTTACGAAGCTTTCTTT.

This clonotype was observed a handful of times. This sequence joins TRBV20-1 and TRBJ2-4; 10 nucleotides match TRBD1. The trim removed 4 bases at V and 5 bases at J, leaving 2 bases unmatched. This CDR3 region has 13 residues. Germline CDR1 reads DFQATT; CDR2 reads SNEGSKA (reference sequence). CDR3 residues: CSAMGQGQNIQYF. CDR3 coding DNA: TGCAGTGCTATGGGACAGGGGCAAAACATTCAGTACTTC.

This clonotype was seen a few times. The chain recombines TRBV29-1 with TRBJ2-5, with TRBD2 matching 10 bases. V shed 4 bases, J shed 9 bases, and the junction held 17 bases outside the gene matches. This CDR3 is built from 16 residues. Germline V gene lookup returns CDR1 SQVTM and CDR2 ANQGSEA. The CDR3 reads CSVGGTSGDLRGAQYF. The CDR3 DNA sequence: TGCAGCGTTGGAGGAACTAGCGGGGACCTTAGGGGGGCCCAGTACTTC.

This clonotype was seen only a few times. The genes are TRBV29-1 and TRBJ2-5, with 10 bases matching TRBD2. After removal of 7 bases from V and 4 bases from J, the junction contained 9 bases not matched to a gene. The CDR3 is 14 amino acids. Germline CDR1 SQVTM, CDR2 ANQGSEA. The CDR3 coding sequence is TGCAGCGCGGGAGCGGGAGGGCCAGGAGAGACCCAGTACTTC. Translating gives CSAGAGGPGETQYF.

On this clonotype itself: The junction departs from germline at one end; a sequencing error may be responsible. The genes are TRBV29-1 and TRBJ1-1; unclear D gene. The CDR3 covers 13 residues. In germline, CDR1 is SQVTM, CDR2 ANQGSEA. The CDR3 DNA follows: TGCAGCGTTGCCATTACATCGAACGCTGAAGCTTTCTTT. Protein: CSVAITSNAEAFF. Variable domain in full (rest from reference TRBV29-1 and TRBJ1-1): SAVISQKPSRDICQRGTSLTIQCQVDSQVTMMFWYRQQPGQSLTLIATANQGSEATYESGFVIDKFPISRPNLTFSTLTVSNMSPEDSSIYLCSVAITSNAEAFFGQGTRLTVV.